The 27 T cell receptor beta chains listed next were all sequenced from one sample in a study of blood T cell repertoires in COVID-19 (dated by TCRdb to the early 2020s). Preparation of the library involved the immunoSEQ multiplex PCR assay. TCRdb mirrors the immuneACCESS table, restricted to in-frame sequences. Some clones are absent from its copies; in checked studies, under half trace to an unresolved V gene, and the reason for the others is unknown. In all, the sample holds roughly 140,000 clones, and 70% to 90% of those were seen once. The ten largest clones capture 2% to 3% of the sample. The sequenced material came from peripheral blood. The source is a woman between 65 and 79 years old with acute or convalescent COVID-19.

J is TRBJ1-2 and V is TRBV5-4; D is unresolved. Germline CDR1 SGHNT, CDR2 YYREEE (reference sequence). The CDR3 has 15 amino acids. V lost 0 bases, J lost 3 bases, and 12 bases lay in between. This CDR3 is CASSLAGVFHYGYTF. DNA for the CDR3: TGTGCCAGCAGCTTGGCCGGGGTTTTTCACTATGGCTACACCTTC.

The rearrangement joins TRBV9 to TRBJ1-2, with 7 positions matching TRBD1. The V gene's germline CDR1 is SGDLS and CDR2 YYNGEE. V lost 7 bases and J lost 4; bases outside the gene matches: 7. The CDR3 is 13 residues long. The CDR3 bases are TGTGCCAGCTCCGGACAGGCAGCCTATGGCTACACCTTC. Translation gives CASSGQAAYGYTF.

The chain is built from TRBV19 and TRBJ2-2, with D maybe TRBD2 (5 bases). This CDR3 has 14 amino acids. Trimming removed 8 bases at V and 6 bases at J, with 16 bases between. Germline V gene data show CDR1 as LNHDA and CDR2 as SQIVND (reference sequence). The CDR3 DNA sequence: TGTGCCAGTCGTCCAGGACTCCAACCCGGGGAGCTGTTTTTT. Translated, it gives CASRPGLQPGELFF.

The chain has TRBV2 and TRBJ1-2; D ambiguous. This CDR3 has 12 amino acids. Trimming pared 7 bases from V and 8 bases from J, leaving 14 bases between. The germline V gene encodes CDR1 SNHLY and CDR2 FYNNEI. CDR3: CASTSRLGGYTF. CDR3 nucleotides: TGTGCCAGCACCTCGAGACTCGGAGGCTACACCTTC.

This clone has just one count. Other DNA sequences from this sample encode an identical CDR3 as well. This chain uses TRBV25-1 with TRBJ2-4; tentative D call: TRBD2 (6 bases). The CDR3 consists of 14 residues. Between the trimmed V and J ends, which lost 8 bases and 1 base, there was a span of 12 bases. In germline, CDR1 is MGHDK, CDR2 SYGVNS. Here the CDR3 reads CASSVGGAKNIQYF. In DNA form, the CDR3 reads TGTGCCAGCTCCGTTGGAGGGGCCAAAAACATTCAGTACTTC.

The V gene is TRBV19, the J gene TRBJ1-6; perhaps TRBD1 as D (5 bases). V was trimmed by 5 bases and J by 4 bases, leaving 12 bases between them. Germline CDR1 is LNHDA and CDR2 is SQIVND (reference sequence). CDR3 length: 15 residues. CDR3 sequence reads: CASSPRRGYNSPLHF. The CDR3 coding sequence is TGTGCCAGTAGTCCCCGTAGGGGATATAATTCACCCCTCCACTTT.

This rearrangement joins TRBV6-6 to TRBJ1-4; the match to TRBD1 covers 8 bases. The V and J ends lost 2 bases and 5 bases, in that order; junction bases with no gene match: 4. This CDR3 is built from 15 residues. Germline lookup yields CDR1 MNHNY and CDR2 SVGAGI (reference sequence). The CDR3 DNA follows: TGTGCCAGCAGTTACCCGACAGGGGACAATGAAAAACTGTTTTTT. This sequence encodes CASSYPTGDNEKLFF.

This clone was counted between two and nine times. J is TRBJ1-5 and V is TRBV19, with D hard to call. The V gene lost 4 bases and the J gene lost 3 bases, with 10 bases spanning the gap. Per the germline V gene, CDR1 is LNHDA and CDR2 is SQIVND (reference sequence). This CDR3 spans 14 amino acids. DNA of the CDR3: TGTGCCAGTAGTAGAGGGTATCCCAATCAGCCCCAGCATTTT. This encodes CASSRGYPNQPQHF.

This chain uses TRBV23-1 with TRBJ1-6, with D possibly being TRBD1 (6 bases). TRBV23-1 falls under the ORF class, with uncertain function. CDR3 length: 15 residues. V gave up 0 bases and J gave up 9 bases, with 12 bases separating them. The CDR3 sequence is CASSQSAGDVSPLHF. The CDR3 DNA reads as TGCGCCAGCAGTCAATCCGCAGGGGACGTTTCACCCCTCCACTTT.

The chain is built from TRBV4-1 and TRBJ2-3; 13 bases match TRBD2. Germline CDR1 and CDR2: MGHRA and YSYEKL. The CDR3 runs to 15 residues. The V segment lost 10 bases and the J segment 2 bases; nucleotides outside the gene matches: 6. CDR3 in DNA: TGCGCCACCATGGGACTAGCGGGGACCACAGATACGCAGTATTTT. It translates to CATMGLAGTTDTQYF.

J is TRBJ2-7 and V is TRBV11-2, with TRBD1 as a possible D gene (6 bases). The germline V gene has CDR1 SGHAT and CDR2 FQNNGV. Trimming removed 8 bases from V and 3 bases from J, with 14 bases in between. This CDR3 has 13 amino acids. For the CDR3, the DNA is TGTGCCAGCGCCCTAGGGGGTTTCTACGAGCAGTACTTC. Its translation: CASALGGFYEQYF. Drawing the rest from reference TRBV11-2 and TRBJ2-7, the complete variable domain is EAGVAQSPRYKIIEKRQSVAFWCNPISGHATLYWYQQILGQGPKLLIQFQNNGVVDDSQLPKDRFSAERLKGVDSTLKIQPAKLEDSAVYLCASALGGFYEQYFGPGTRLTVT.

This chain joins TRBV10-3 and TRBJ1-1; 8 positions agree with TRBD1. This CDR3 has 13 residues. In germline, CDR1 is ENHRY, CDR2 SYGVKD. After removal of 6 bases from V and 1 base from J, the junction contained 1 base not matched to a gene. Here the CDR3 reads CAIRGTGNTEAFF. Here the CDR3 DNA reads TGTGCCATCAGAGGGACAGGGAACACTGAAGCTTTCTTT.

The rearrangement links TRBV12-5 to TRBJ1-1; 9 bases agree with TRBD1. The germline V gene encodes CDR1 LGHNT and CDR2 FRNRAP. Trimming cost V 0 bases and J 4 bases; bases outside gene matches: 15. The CDR3 consists of 19 residues. The CDR3 is CASGLVLGRDRASGTEAFF. CDR3 nucleotides: TGTGCTAGTGGTTTGGTACTGGGCAGGGACAGGGCAAGCGGCACTGAAGCTTTCTTT. Drawing the rest from reference TRBV12-5 and TRBJ1-1, the complete variable domain is DARVTQTPRHKVTEMGQEVTMRCQPILGHNTVFWYRQTMMQGLELLAYFRNRAPLDDSGMPKDRFSAEMPDATLATLKIQPSEPRDSAVYFCASGLVLGRDRASGTEAFFGQGTRLTVV.

The V gene is TRBV5-1, the J gene TRBJ2-1, with TRBD2 matching 11 bases. Trimming took 2 bases from V and 6 from J; bases not matched to a gene: 4. CDR1 SGHRS and CDR2 YFSETQ come from the germline V gene. This CDR3 has 15 residues. CDR3 DNA: TGCGCCAGCAGCTTTAGCGGGGGGGCTGCCAATGAGCAGTTCTTC. This codes for CASSFSGGAANEQFF.

CDR3 sequence (DNA): TGCGCCAGCAGCTTGGGTCCCGGGACAGGGGGAAGCGGTGAGCAGTTCTTC. Its protein is CASSLGPGTGGSGEQFF. The gene calls are TRBV5-1 and TRBJ2-1, with 11 bases fitting TRBD1. The CDR3 extends over 17 amino acids. Germline values: CDR1 SGHRS, CDR2 YFSETQ. Trimming cost V 0 bases and J 9 bases; bases outside gene matches: 11.

The chain joins TRBV3-1 (or the pseudogene TRBV3-2) to TRBJ1-5; possibly TRBD1 for D (5 bases). CDR3 length: 15 residues. V was clipped by 0 bases and J by 2 bases, with 8 bases between them. Per germline, CDR1 LGHDT and CDR2 YNNKEL (reference sequence). The CDR3 region is CASSQDPGRNQPQHF. The CDR3 DNA reads TGTGCCAGCAGCCAAGATCCAGGGCGCAATCAGCCCCAGCATTTT.

The chain joins TRBV30 to TRBJ1-5, with D maybe TRBD1 (5 bases). Germline CDR1 reads GTSNPN; CDR2 reads SVGIG (reference sequence). V was trimmed by 3 bases and J by 5 bases, leaving 11 bases between them. The CDR3 loop spans 13 amino acids. The CDR3 here is CAWSLREDQPQHF. Written as DNA, the CDR3 is TGTGCCTGGAGCCTCAGGGAGGATCAGCCCCAGCATTTT. Combining the CDR3 with reference TRBV30 and TRBJ1-5 gives the whole variable domain SQTIHQWPATLVQPVGSPLSLECTVEGTSNPNLYWYRQAAGRGLQLLFYSVGIGQISSEVPQNLSASRPQDRQFILSSKKLLLSDSGFYLCAWSLREDQPQHFGDGTRLSIL.

The chain joins TRBV4-3 to TRBJ1-4; maybe TRBD1 (5 bases). Germline assignment: CDR1 LGHNA and CDR2 YSLEER. The CDR3 is 16 amino acids. The V end lost 4 bases, the J end lost 7 bases, and 19 bases lay between the germline ends. CDR3 nucleotides: TGCGCCAGCAGCCCAGGGAACACAGGCGGCGTTGAAAAACTGTTTTTT. As protein: CASSPGNTGGVEKLFF.

This sequence joins TRBV5-8 and TRBJ1-1; 8 bases match TRBD1. Germline values: CDR1 SGHTS, CDR2 YDEGEE. V shed 2 bases, J shed 1 base, and the junction held 4 bases outside the gene matches. CDR3 length: 15 amino acids. The CDR3 spells CASSFNRGSNTEAFF. The DNA of the CDR3 is TGTGCCAGCAGCTTTAACAGGGGGTCGAACACTGAAGCTTTCTTT.

The rearrangement links TRBV19 to TRBJ1-1; D perhaps matches TRBD1 (5 bases). Between the trimmed V and J ends, which lost 9 bases and 3 bases, there was a span of 14 bases. The CDR3 covers 13 residues. Germline CDR1 reads LNHDA; CDR2 reads SQIVND (reference sequence). The CDR3 DNA reads TGTGCCAGCCGACGAGGGGAGGACACTGAAGCTTTCTTT. Protein product: CASRRGEDTEAFF. The variable domain in full, completed from reference TRBV19 and TRBJ1-1, reads DGGITQSPKYLFRKEGQNVTLSCEQNLNHDAMYWYRQDPGQGLRLIYYSQIVNDFQKGDIAEGYSVSREKKESFPLTVTSAQKNPTAFYLCASRRGEDTEAFFGQGTRLTVV.

This sequence joins TRBV4-3 and TRBJ1-4, with D possibly matching TRBD1 (6 bases). Germline CDR1 is LGHNA and CDR2 is YSLEER. The CDR3 length is 15 residues. V lost 1 base and J lost 8, with 14 bases in between. CDR3 protein: CASSQVEGVAEKLFF. As DNA, the CDR3 is TGCGCCAGCAGCCAAGTAGAGGGGGTCGCGGAAAAACTGTTTTTT.

The rearrangement joins TRBV5-6 to TRBJ1-6; 9 bases match TRBD1. Germline trimming cut 0 bases from V and 9 bases from J; bases unmatched to any gene: 4. The CDR3 contains 15 residues. Germline V gives CDR1 SGHDT, CDR2 YYEEEE. The CDR3 sequence is CASSLGDRAISPLHF. Written as DNA, the CDR3 is TGTGCCAGCAGCTTGGGGGACAGGGCGATTTCACCCCTCCACTTT.

This sequence joins TRBV7-9 and TRBJ2-7; perhaps TRBD2 as D (6 bases). This CDR3 spans 14 amino acids. V was clipped by 5 bases and J by 5 bases, with 16 bases between them. The germline V gene encodes CDR1 SEHNR and CDR2 FQNEAQ (reference sequence). CDR3 nucleotides: TGTGCCAGCAGCGAGGAGGGACGAATCCACGAGCAGTACTTC. Encoded protein: CASSEEGRIHEQYF.

CDR3 sequence: CASSLAGLAGYQFF. CDR3 nucleotides: TGTGCCAGCAGCTTAGCGGGACTAGCGGGGTATCAGTTCTTC. The V gene is TRBV11-1, the J gene TRBJ2-1, with 13 nucleotides matching TRBD2. Germline V gene sequence: CDR1 SGHAT, CDR2 FQDESV (reference sequence). Trimming removed 0 bases from V and 13 bases from J; junction bases left unmatched: 3. The CDR3 runs to 14 residues.

The chain carries TRBV28 and TRBJ2-1, with D possibly TRBD1 on 6 matching bases. Germline V gene data show CDR1 as MDHEN and CDR2 as SYDVKM. This CDR3 comprises 16 residues. Trimming left V 6 bases short and J 8 bases short, with 23 bases between. CDR3 nucleotide sequence: TGTGCCAGCAGATCCACGGGACATAGTATTATGGATGAGCAGTTCTTC. This codes for CASRSTGHSIMDEQFF.

This rearrangement joins TRBV6-1 to TRBJ1-3; D is possibly TRBD1 (5 bases). Between the trimmed V and J ends, which lost 3 bases and 4 bases, there was a span of 10 bases. The CDR3 is 14 amino acids. CDR1 and CDR2 (germline): MNHNS, SASEGT. The CDR3 region is CASSDGQRGNTIYF. CDR3 coding DNA: TGTGCCAGCAGTGATGGACAAAGGGGAAACACCATATATTTT.

The chain has TRBV5-6 and TRBJ2-5; D not certain. The V gene lost 3 bases and the J gene lost 3 bases, with 6 bases spanning the gap. Germline CDR1 is SGHDT and CDR2 is YYEEEE. CDR3 size: 12 residues. CDR3 bases: TGTGCCAGCAGCTCCTTTGAAGAGACCCAGTACTTC. Its translation is CASSSFEETQYF. The full variable domain, rest sourced from reference TRBV5-6 and TRBJ2-5, is DAGVTQSPTHLIKTRGQQVTLRCSPKSGHDTVSWYQQALGQGPQFIFQYYEEEERQRGNFPDRFSGHQFPNYSSELNVNALLLGDSALYLCASSSFEETQYFGPGTRLLVL.